This is a list of T cell receptor beta chains from one sample in a study of T-cell memory formation after mild COVID-19. TCRdb independently ran MiXCR on the 5' RACE reads; one entry per CDR3 protein. The sample yields more than 150,000 distinct CDR3 sequences, 18% seen once. The sequencing input was PBMCs or a T cell subset sorted from them (not recorded which). The receptors here all came from a young man who had mild COVID-19 (a few samples of this study predate the infection). Cell type and time point are not known. CDR3s include the opening cysteine and the closing phenylalanine or tryptophan. The order of the fields is J gene, D gene, clone size, V gene, CDR3 protein, CDR3 DNA. The D gene is left open where the match is weak. Rows give clone size only sometimes, using once, few, many, or a class for an expanded clone.

j_call: TRBJ1-6
d_call: TRBD1
clone_size: NA
v_call: TRBV6-1
cdr3_aa: CASSPLRTGDSPLHF
cdr3_nt: TGTGCCAGCAGTCCTTTGAGGACAGGGGATTCACCCCTCCACTTT

j_call: TRBJ2-7
d_call: NA
clone_size: few
v_call: TRBV10-1
cdr3_aa: CASSPRGSRGGYEQYF
cdr3_nt: TGCGCCAGCAGCCCCAGAGGGTCTCGTGGTGGGTACGAGCAGTACTTC

j_call: TRBJ1-1
d_call: NA
clone_size: NA
v_call: TRBV6-2/TRBV6-3
cdr3_aa: CASSYYIGTGEAFF
cdr3_nt: TGTGCCAGCAGTTACTACATCGGAACGGGTGAAGCTTTCTTT

j_call: TRBJ2-5
d_call: NA
clone_size: once
v_call: TRBV20-1
cdr3_aa: CSAINGKTQYF
cdr3_nt: TGCAGCGCTATTAACGGAAAGACCCAGTACTTC

j_call: TRBJ1-1
d_call: TRBD1
clone_size: NA
v_call: TRBV20-1
cdr3_aa: CSATDRGDTAFF
cdr3_nt: TGCAGTGCTACCGACAGGGGGGATACGGCTTTCTTT

j_call: TRBJ1-6
d_call: NA
clone_size: few
v_call: TRBV9
cdr3_aa: CASSPRLEGWNSPLHF
cdr3_nt: TGTGCCAGCAGCCCCCGGTTGGAGGGTTGGAATTCACCCCTCCACTTT

j_call: TRBJ2-7
d_call: TRBD2
clone_size: few
v_call: TRBV20-1
cdr3_aa: CSANLAGDNYEQYF
cdr3_nt: TGCAGTGCCAATCTAGCGGGGGACAACTACGAGCAGTACTTC

j_call: TRBJ1-6
d_call: TRBD1
clone_size: NA
v_call: TRBV20-1
cdr3_aa: CSARDRGSPLHF
cdr3_nt: TGCAGTGCGAGGGACAGGGGATCACCCCTCCACTTT

j_call: TRBJ1-2
d_call: NA
clone_size: NA
v_call: TRBV5-6
cdr3_aa: CASSLREGANYGYTF
cdr3_nt: TGTGCCAGCAGCTTGAGAGAGGGGGCTAACTATGGCTACACCTTC

j_call: TRBJ2-7
d_call: NA
clone_size: few
v_call: TRBV7-9
cdr3_aa: CASSFGVGGEQYF
cdr3_nt: TGTGCCAGCAGCTTCGGGGTAGGGGGCGAGCAGTACTTC

j_call: TRBJ2-1
d_call: NA
clone_size: NA
v_call: TRBV4-3
cdr3_aa: CASSQLRAGGAYEQFF
cdr3_nt: TGCGCCAGCAGCCAGCTAAGGGCGGGTGGGGCATATGAGCAGTTCTTC

j_call: TRBJ2-1
d_call: NA
clone_size: few
v_call: TRBV12-3/TRBV12-4
cdr3_aa: CASSGTGQFF
cdr3_nt: TGTGCCAGCAGTGGGACTGGGCAGTTCTTC

j_call: TRBJ1-1
d_call: NA
clone_size: few
v_call: TRBV4-3
cdr3_aa: CASSQVGGETEAFF
cdr3_nt: TGCGCCAGCAGCCAAGTGGGGGGGGAGACTGAAGCTTTCTTT

j_call: TRBJ2-7
d_call: TRBD1
clone_size: NA
v_call: TRBV2
cdr3_aa: CASRATGGNEQYF
cdr3_nt: TGTGCCAGCAGAGCTACAGGGGGCAACGAGCAGTACTTC

j_call: TRBJ1-2
d_call: NA
clone_size: NA
v_call: TRBV6-4
cdr3_aa: CASTKEVSGVGGYTF
cdr3_nt: TGTGCCAGCACCAAGGAGGTCTCGGGGGTTGGCGGCTACACCTTC

j_call: TRBJ2-3
d_call: TRBD2
clone_size: NA
v_call: TRBV5-1
cdr3_aa: CASSYGTSGGPIDTQYF
cdr3_nt: TGCGCCAGCAGCTATGGGACTAGCGGGGGGCCGATAGATACGCAGTATTTT

j_call: TRBJ1-2
d_call: NA
clone_size: NA
v_call: TRBV29-1
cdr3_aa: CSVGTNYGYTF
cdr3_nt: TGCAGCGTGGGGACCAACTATGGCTACACCTTC

j_call: TRBJ2-7
d_call: NA
clone_size: few
v_call: TRBV7-9
cdr3_aa: CASSPRGASSYEQYF
cdr3_nt: TGTGCCAGCAGCCCGCGGGGAGCGAGCTCCTACGAGCAGTACTTC

j_call: TRBJ2-5
d_call: TRBD2
clone_size: many
v_call: TRBV5-1
cdr3_aa: CASRPGLRGGGGETQYF
cdr3_nt: TGCGCCAGCAGACCAGGTTTGCGGGGGGGCGGAGGAGAGACCCAGTACTTC

j_call: TRBJ2-3
d_call: NA
clone_size: NA
v_call: TRBV6-2/TRBV6-3
cdr3_aa: CASRRDTTDTQYF
cdr3_nt: TGTGCCAGCAGAAGGGACACCACAGATACGCAGTATTTT

j_call: TRBJ2-5
d_call: TRBD2
clone_size: few
v_call: TRBV5-6
cdr3_aa: CASSSASGGGETQYF
cdr3_nt: TGTGCCAGCAGCTCGGCTAGCGGGGGCGGGGAGACCCAGTACTTC

j_call: TRBJ1-5
d_call: NA
clone_size: NA
v_call: TRBV3-1
cdr3_aa: CASSQSRVEVEPQHF
cdr3_nt: TGTGCCAGCAGCCAATCCAGGGTCGAAGTTGAGCCCCAGCATTTT

j_call: TRBJ2-3
d_call: NA
clone_size: NA
v_call: TRBV7-2
cdr3_aa: CASSFGGVRTDTQYF
cdr3_nt: TGTGCCAGCAGCTTTGGGGGCGTGAGGACAGATACGCAGTATTTT

j_call: TRBJ1-5
d_call: NA
clone_size: NA
v_call: TRBV20-1
cdr3_aa: CSARDGGRVYSNQPQHF
cdr3_nt: TGCAGTGCTAGAGATGGCGGGAGGGTCTATAGCAATCAGCCCCAGCATTTT

j_call: TRBJ1-2
d_call: NA
clone_size: NA
v_call: TRBV6-5
cdr3_aa: CASSYLGGGRGYTF
cdr3_nt: TGTGCCAGCAGTTACTTAGGGGGAGGTCGTGGCTACACCTTC

j_call: TRBJ2-3
d_call: NA
clone_size: few
v_call: TRBV7-8
cdr3_aa: CASSFGGFRRLDTQYF
cdr3_nt: TGTGCCAGCAGCTTTGGGGGTTTTCGGAGGTTGGATACGCAGTATTTT

j_call: TRBJ2-5
d_call: NA
clone_size: NA
v_call: TRBV7-9
cdr3_aa: CASSLVHGGPGGQETQYF
cdr3_nt: TGTGCCAGCAGCTTAGTTCATGGGGGGCCAGGAGGTCAAGAGACCCAGTACTTC

j_call: TRBJ2-7
d_call: TRBD2
clone_size: NA
v_call: TRBV5-1
cdr3_aa: CASSLGGLAGSYEQYF
cdr3_nt: TGCGCCAGCAGCTTGGGGGGACTAGCGGGGTCCTACGAGCAGTACTTC

j_call: TRBJ2-1
d_call: TRBD2
clone_size: NA
v_call: TRBV12-3/TRBV12-4
cdr3_aa: CASTFGGSSYNEQFF
cdr3_nt: TGTGCCAGCACTTTCGGGGGGAGCTCCTACAATGAGCAGTTCTTC